A selection of T cell receptor beta chains follows, all from one sample in a study of Graves' ophthalmopathy and Graves' hyperthyroidism. One entry per CDR3 protein results from TCRdb running MiXCR on the multiplex PCR reads. Among about 240,000 distinct CDR3 sequences listed, roughly 50% were seen once. Material for sequencing was peripheral blood. All receptors derive from an adult man with Graves' ophthalmopathy. Each CDR3 is given with its conserved first and last residue. Each record gives: D gene, clone size, J gene, V gene, CDR3 protein, CDR3 DNA. D genes are given only for firm matches. Only part of the rows carry a size: once, few, many, or a class if the clone is expanded.

TRBD1 | NA | TRBJ2-7 | TRBV28 | CASSLWGTVSYEQYF | TGTGCCAGCAGTTTATGGGGGACAGTGTCCTACGAGCAGTACTTC
NA | NA | TRBJ1-5 | TRBV7-8 | CASSLLQNWEGERNQPQHF | TGTGCCAGCAGCTTACTGCAGAACTGGGAGGGGGAGCGTAATCAGCCCCAGCATTTT
NA | once | TRBJ2-7 | TRBV6-5 | CASSYTIRREPYEQYF | TGTGCCAGCAGTTACACCATCCGCAGGGAACCCTACGAGCAGTACTTC
NA | NA | TRBJ2-7 | TRBV10-3 | CASSSLFREQYF | TGTGCCAGCAGTTCTCTATTTCGCGAGCAGTACTTC
TRBD1 | many | TRBJ2-7 | TRBV2 | CASSRDSRSGEQYF | TGTGCCAGCAGTCGGGACAGTCGATCCGGCGAGCAGTACTTC
NA | many | TRBJ1-1 | TRBV5-4 | CASSLRGASNTEAFF | TGTGCCAGCAGCTTGCGGGGGGCGAGTAACACTGAAGCTTTCTTT
NA | NA | TRBJ2-7 | TRBV29-1 | CSGGGSAYEQYF | TGCAGCGGGGGGGGCAGTGCCTACGAGCAGTACTTC
TRBD2 | many | TRBJ2-7 | TRBV7-2 | CASSVGQGGEQYF | TGTGCCAGCAGTGTGGGGCAGGGAGGGGAGCAGTACTTC
NA | few | TRBJ1-5 | TRBV2 | CASSVISNQPQHF | TGTGCCAGCAGTGTAATTAGCAATCAGCCCCAGCATTTT
NA | NA | TRBJ1-6 | TRBV20-1 | CSARAQRISPLHF | TGCAGTGCTAGAGCTCAGCGGATTTCACCCCTCCACTTT
NA | NA | TRBJ2-7 | TRBV10-3 | CAISAEGMSEQYF | TGTGCCATCAGTGCAGAGGGGATGAGCGAGCAGTACTTC
TRBD1 | NA | TRBJ2-5 | TRBV9 | CASSGTGEGRETQYF | TGTGCCAGCAGTGGGACAGGGGAAGGGAGAGAGACCCAGTACTTC
NA | NA | TRBJ1-2 | TRBV12-3/TRBV12-4 | CASSPGGGYTF | TGTGCCAGCAGCCCCGGGGGTGGCTACACCTTC
TRBD2 | NA | TRBJ2-7 | TRBV5-6 | CASSPRGGGFYEQYF | TGTGCCAGCAGCCCTCGGGGCGGGGGGTTTTACGAGCAGTACTTC
NA | many | TRBJ2-7 | TRBV11-2 | CASSLDWGSYEQYF | TGTGCCAGCAGCTTAGATTGGGGGTCCTACGAGCAGTACTTC
NA | NA | TRBJ2-5 | TRBV20-1 | CSASDSLAPRQETQYF | TGCAGTGCTAGTGACTCGCTAGCGCCGAGACAAGAGACCCAGTACTTC
NA | NA | TRBJ1-5 | TRBV7-2 | CASSSQRDSNQPQHF | TGTGCCAGCAGCTCCCAGCGAGATAGCAATCAGCCCCAGCATTTT
TRBD1 | NA | TRBJ1-5 | TRBV7-2 | CASSYLQGGGQPQHF | TGTGCCAGCAGCTACCTGCAGGGGGGAGGTCAGCCCCAGCATTTT
NA | few | TRBJ1-1 | TRBV7-9 | CASSLMTGAEAFF | TGTGCCAGCAGCTTAATGACGGGAGCTGAAGCTTTCTTT
TRBD2 | NA | TRBJ2-1 | TRBV4-2 | CASSPGLVEGHEQFF | TGTGCCAGCAGTCCTGGACTAGTCGAGGGTCATGAGCAGTTCTTC
TRBD1 | few | TRBJ2-7 | TRBV6-1 | CASGGTGGFEQYF | TGTGCCAGCGGAGGGACAGGGGGTTTCGAGCAGTACTTC
NA | few | TRBJ2-7 | TRBV13 | CASSVTRGSYEQYF | TGTGCCAGCAGCGTCACCAGGGGCTCCTACGAGCAGTACTTC
TRBD2 | NA | TRBJ2-2 | TRBV6-4 | CASRQAGNTGELFF | TGTGCCAGCAGGCAAGCGGGGAATACCGGGGAGCTGTTTTTT
NA | NA | TRBJ2-7 | TRBV14 | CASSQSRKAYEQYF | TGTGCCAGCAGCCAATCGAGAAAGGCCTACGAGCAGTACTTC
TRBD1 | NA | TRBJ1-1 | TRBV10-3 | CASNKNRGRTEAFF | TGTGCCAGCAACAAAAACAGGGGGAGAACTGAAGCTTTCTTT
TRBD1 | NA | TRBJ2-7 | TRBV2 | CASTSPGDREQYF | TGTGCCAGCACCTCCCCCGGGGACAGGGAGCAGTACTTC
TRBD1 | NA | TRBJ2-7 | TRBV5-1 | CASSSGTGTTYEQYF | TGCGCCAGCAGCTCCGGGACAGGGACGACCTACGAGCAGTACTTC
NA | NA | TRBJ1-2 | TRBV4-1 | CASSQGQGRNYGYTF | TGCGCCAGCAGCCAAGGTCAGGGGAGGAACTATGGCTACACCTTC
TRBD1 | few | TRBJ1-3 | TRBV7-9 | CASSLVGTGRGSGNTIYF | TGTGCCAGCAGCTTAGTGGGGACAGGGCGAGGTTCTGGAAACACCATATATTTT
TRBD1 | few | TRBJ2-2 | TRBV29-1 | CSVELADRGLNTGELFF | TGCAGCGTTGAACTCGCCGACAGGGGACTTAACACCGGGGAGCTGTTTTTT
NA | NA | TRBJ1-2 | TRBV6-5 | CASSQRGSSREDGYTF | TGTGCCAGCAGCCAAAGGGGGAGTAGCAGGGAAGATGGCTACACCTTC
NA | NA | TRBJ1-1 | TRBV19 | CASSPGGGTEAFF | TGTGCCAGCAGCCCGGGGGGTGGAACTGAAGCTTTCTTT
TRBD2 | once | TRBJ2-5 | TRBV7-3 | CASSLSGRSQEF | TGTGCCAGCAGCTTGAGCGGGAGGTCTCAGGAGTTC